The 24 T cell receptor beta chains listed next were all sequenced from one sample in a study of identical twins. TCRdb recomputed calls from the 5' RACE reads with MiXCR, one row per CDR3 protein. This table holds roughly 250,000 distinct CDR3 sequences, 7% to 8.5% found once. These same data were also listed under a study on yellow fever vaccine responses in identical twins.

Sequenced sample: CD8+ T cells sorted from blood. The receptors originated from a woman aged 18-30 years in good health.

This clonotype was seen ten or more times. The chain links TRBV7-9 to TRBJ2-3; D remains ambiguous. The CDR3 sequence is 13 residues long. The V gene lost 5 bases and the J gene lost 4 bases, with 10 bases spanning the gap. Germline CDR1 and CDR2: SEHNR and FQNEAQ (reference sequence). The CDR3 coding sequence is TGTGCCAGCAGCCCTACGCCCTCAGATACGCAGTATTTT. It translates to CASSPTPSDTQYF.

There are a few counts of this clonotype. The chain employs TRBV5-1 and TRBJ2-2; TRBD2 matches at 14 bases. V shed 7 bases, J shed 5 bases, and the junction held 10 bases outside the gene matches. This CDR3 region has 17 residues. Germline V gene data show CDR1 as SGHRS and CDR2 as YFSETQ. DNA of the CDR3: TGCGCCAGCGGGACAGGGACTAGCGGGGGCGCGACCGGGGAGCTGTTTTTT. Protein: CASGTGTSGGATGELFF.

The CDR3 loop reads CASIQRSGTQETQYF. DNA for the CDR3: TGTGCCAGCATCCAGCGATCCGGGACCCAAGAGACCCAGTACTTC. This chain connects TRBV7-9 to TRBJ2-5; D may correspond to TRBD1 or TRBD2 (5 bases each). The germline V and J ends were trimmed by 7 bases and 1 base, with 16 bases remaining between them. Germline values: CDR1 SEHNR, CDR2 FQNEAQ (reference sequence). The CDR3 has 15 amino acids.

This clonotype was seen a handful of times. For the CDR3, the DNA is TGTGCCATCTCAACCTCCAGGGGACGGAAGGGTTCCTACAATGAGCAGTTCTTC. Its translation: CAISTSRGRKGSYNEQFF. This chain links TRBV13 with TRBJ2-1; TRBD1 might be the D (6 bases). Germline-derived CDR1 and CDR2 are PRHDT and FYEKMQ (reference sequence). This CDR3 has 18 residues. V was pared by 10 bases and J by 1 base, with 26 bases between.

This clonotype was counted at least ten times. This rearrangement joins TRBV5-1 to TRBJ2-7, with a weak D call TRBD2 (6 bases). The CDR3 consists of 13 residues. Deletions cut 4 bases from V and 3 bases from J, with 11 bases between. Germline V CDR1 and CDR2: SGHRS, YFSETQ. The CDR3 sequence: CASSPRGGYEQYV. The CDR3 nucleotides read TGCGCCAGCAGCCCACGGGGAGGCTACGAGCAGTACGTC.

V gene TRBV24-1 combines with J gene TRBJ2-1, with D possibly matching TRBD2 (7 bases). Per the germline V gene, CDR1 is KGHDR and CDR2 is SFDVKD. V was clipped by 8 bases and J by 6 bases, with 13 bases between them. There are 13 residues in the CDR3. This CDR3 reads CATIGGRVNEQFF. CDR3 nucleotides: TGTGCCACCATCGGGGGGCGCGTCAATGAGCAGTTCTTC.

This chain joins TRBV7-9 and TRBJ2-7; the match to TRBD2 covers 9 bases. From germline, CDR1 is SEHNR and CDR2 FQNEAQ (reference sequence). This CDR3 has 15 residues. J lost 2 bases, V lost 5 bases, and 7 bases had no gene match. The CDR3 loop is CASSPTSGYTYEQYF. The CDR3 nucleotides read TGTGCCAGCAGCCCCACTAGCGGGTATACCTACGAGCAGTACTTC.

The V call is TRBV4-1, the J call TRBJ2-3, with 10 positions matching TRBD2. Trimming at V came to 6 bases and at J to 5 bases, leaving 23 bases not matched to a gene. Germline CDR1 MGHRA, CDR2 YSYEKL. The CDR3 sequence is 20 residues long. The CDR3 reads CASSPSGSGSGGKDRDTQYF. DNA for the CDR3: TGCGCCAGCAGTCCCTCTGGCTCGGGTAGCGGGGGGAAAGATCGAGATACGCAGTATTTT.

Many counts were recorded for this clonotype. The chain is built from TRBV25-1 and TRBJ1-2; D not resolved. The CDR3 is 14 amino acids. Germline CDR1 MGHDK, CDR2 SYGVNS. Trimming pared 3 bases from V and 4 bases from J, leaving 12 bases between. CDR3 sequence (DNA): TGTGCCAGCAGTGACTCGGACGGAGCCTATGGCTACACCTTC. Its protein is CASSDSDGAYGYTF.

V and J are TRBV2 and TRBJ2-3; 8 bases line up with TRBD2. From germline, CDR1 is SNHLY and CDR2 FYNNEI. Trimming at V came to 1 base and at J to 2 bases, leaving 5 bases not matched to a gene. CDR3 length: 16 residues. The DNA for the CDR3 is TGTGCCAGCAGTGAAGTCGCGGGGGGCTTCACAGATACGCAGTATTTT. Translating it yields CASSEVAGGFTDTQYF.

The V and J genes are TRBV7-8 and TRBJ1-1, with D tentatively TRBD1 (5 bases). The CDR3 spans 16 residues. Looked up from germline, CDR1 is SGHVS and CDR2 is FQNEAQ. Trimming left V 0 bases short and J 5 bases short, with 16 bases between. The CDR3 spells CASSLAVGGWSTEAFF. The CDR3 DNA follows: TGTGCCAGCAGCTTAGCGGTGGGGGGGTGGAGTACTGAAGCTTTCTTT. The full variable domain, with the rest looked up from reference TRBV7-8 and TRBJ1-1, is GAGVSQSPRYKVAKRGQDVALRCDPISGHVSLFWYQQALGQGPEFLTYFQNEAQLDKSGLPSDRFFAERPEGSVSTLKIQRTQQEDSAVYLCASSLAVGGWSTEAFFGQGTRLTVV.

This clonotype was detected a few times. The CDR3 is CSARGWTVLNTEAFF. Here the CDR3 DNA reads TGCAGTGCTAGAGGTTGGACAGTCTTGAACACTGAAGCTTTCTTT. The genes are TRBV20-1 and TRBJ1-1; D is perhaps TRBD1 (6 bases). Germline CDR1 reads DFQATT; CDR2 reads SNEGSKA (reference sequence). The V gene lost 1 base and the J gene lost 0 bases, with 12 bases spanning the gap. The CDR3 is 15 amino acids.

This rearrangement joins TRBV28 to TRBJ1-5; tentative D call: TRBD1 (5 bases). CDR3 length: 16 amino acids. V was cut by 3 bases and J by 10 bases, with 22 bases left in between. Germline V gene lookup returns CDR1 MDHEN and CDR2 SYDVKM. The CDR3 DNA is TGTGCCAGCAGTTTGCGACCGGGACGTGCGTCCCTCCCCCAGCATTTT. It encodes CASSLRPGRASLPQHF.

The rearrangement uses TRBV6-4 and TRBJ2-4; D is undetermined. Deletions cut 3 bases from V and 14 bases from J, with 8 bases between. The CDR3 sequence is 10 residues long. CDR1 and CDR2 (germline): MRHNA, SNTAGT. This chain's CDR3 is CASSDPAEYF. Written as DNA, the CDR3 is TGTGCCAGCAGTGATCCCGCAGAGTACTTC.

This clonotype has ten or more counts. J is TRBJ2-2 and V is TRBV10-3; D is unresolved. The ends were cut back, 2 bases at V and 6 bases at J, with 13 bases in the middle. The CDR3 loop spans 15 amino acids. The V gene's germline CDR1 is ENHRY and CDR2 SYGVKD. This CDR3 is CAISEHWITAGELFF. The CDR3 DNA is TGTGCCATCAGTGAGCACTGGATAACCGCCGGGGAGCTGTTTTTT.

This clonotype occurred many times. The rearrangement links TRBV7-7 to TRBJ2-2; TRBD2 matches at 7 bases. Losses at the gene ends were 2 bases for V and 3 bases for J; bases not matched to a gene: 3. The V gene's germline CDR1 is SSHAT and CDR2 FNYEAQ (reference sequence). The length of the CDR3 is 15 residues. The DNA for the CDR3 is TGTGCCAGCAGCTTAAAGCGGGACCACACCGGGGAGCTGTTTTTT. Translated, it gives CASSLKRDHTGELFF.

This chain links TRBV10-1 with TRBJ2-1, with 12 bases matching TRBD2. V lost 3 bases, J lost 6 bases, and 12 bases stayed unmatched. The CDR3 sequence is 18 residues long. Per the germline V gene, CDR1 is WNHNN and CDR2 is SYGVQD (reference sequence). In DNA form, the CDR3 reads TGCGCCAGCAGTGATGCCCCGGAGGGGACTAGCGGGCCCAATGAGCAGTTCTTC. Its translation is CASSDAPEGTSGPNEQFF.

This clonotype occurred many times. The chain recombines TRBV9 with TRBJ2-3; D is ambiguous. V was clipped by 3 bases and J by 6 bases, with 11 bases between them. Germline CDR1 reads SGDLS; CDR2 reads YYNGEE. CDR3 length: 13 residues. The CDR3 spells CASSDDPLDTQYF. CDR3 bases: TGTGCCAGCAGCGACGACCCCTTGGATACGCAGTATTTT.

This clonotype appeared many times. The chain employs TRBV13 and TRBJ2-7, with 7 nucleotides matching TRBD1. CDR1 PRHDT and CDR2 FYEKMQ come from the germline V gene (reference sequence). After removal of 3 bases from V and 3 bases from J, the junction contained 2 bases not matched to a gene. CDR3 length: 13 amino acids. The CDR3 here is CASSLGDSYEQYV. CDR3 DNA: TGTGCCAGCAGCTTGGGGGACAGCTACGAGCAGTACGTC.

This clonotype was recorded at least ten times. The chain carries TRBV28 and TRBJ2-2, with a tentative D call TRBD2 (6 bases). This CDR3 has 15 residues. Trimming stripped 6 bases from V and 0 bases from J, with 11 bases between. Germline CDR1 MDHEN, CDR2 SYDVKM. As DNA, the CDR3 is TGTGCCAGCAGCGCGCGGGACTCGAACACCGGGGAGCTGTTTTTT. Translating it yields CASSARDSNTGELFF.

This clonotype was counted only a few times. The V and J genes are TRBV11-2 and TRBJ2-1; possible D gene TRBD2, 5 bases. V gave up 2 bases and J gave up 8 bases, with 13 bases separating them. This CDR3 spans 14 amino acids. CDR1 is SGHAT, CDR2 FQNNGV, per germline. CDR3 sequence reads: CASSLTRRIDEQFF. CDR3 sequence (DNA): TGTGCCAGCAGCTTAACTAGGAGAATCGATGAGCAGTTCTTC.

This chain connects TRBV2 to TRBJ2-6; D perhaps matches TRBD1 (6 bases). The germline CDR1 and CDR2 sequences are SNHLY and FYNNEI. Trimming cost V 2 bases and J 0 bases, with 11 bases left between them. The CDR3 is 17 amino acids. The CDR3 region has the DNA TGTGCCAGCAGTGAAACAGGGAGCAGCTCTGGGGCCAACGTCCTGACTTTC. Encoded protein: CASSETGSSSGANVLTF.

The J gene is TRBJ2-3, the V gene TRBV11-3, with no clear D. CDR3 length equals 14 residues. Trimming left V 5 bases short and J 4 bases short, with 13 bases between. Germline V gives CDR1 SGHNT, CDR2 YENEEA. The chain's CDR3 is CASSTYDKPDTQYF. CDR3 nucleotide sequence: TGTGCCAGCAGCACTTACGACAAACCAGATACGCAGTATTTT.

This clonotype was detected ten times or more. The chain couples TRBV5-5 to TRBJ2-2; TRBD1 or TRBD2 may be the D gene (5 bases each). CDR1 SGHKS and CDR2 YYEKEE come from the germline V gene (reference sequence). Trimming pared 4 bases from V and 0 bases from J, leaving 10 bases between. The CDR3 runs 15 residues. CDR3 in amino acids: CASSPGTTNTGELFF. In DNA form, the CDR3 reads TGTGCCAGCAGCCCCGGGACGACGAACACCGGGGAGCTGTTTTTT.